This TCR beta chain was retrieved from a study of T cell repertoires in cytomegalovirus infection. About the research overall: Shared public TCR beta signatures pointed to both CMV infection and a matching HLA type. Study results and limitations: Across the ex vivo response, the dominant clonotypes were HLA-C-restricted CMV-specific TCR beta clonotypes. Adding up the frequency of public TCR beta families identified people who carried CMV plus the relevant HLA.

With respect to this clonotype: Its matching antigen is unknown.

TCRdb reanalysed the reads using MiXCR and keeps one entry per CDR3 protein. The table has approximately 500,000 distinct CDR3 sequences, 26% seen once; the top ten hold around 14%. This CDR3 contains 13 residues. Germline V CDR1 and CDR2: SNHLY, FYNNEI. V lost 7 bases and J 1 base, leaving 11 bases between the germline ends. The receptor's source is a human donor in good health (CMV status not recorded). Some clones in this sample may be carry-over from other donors' samples. The chain combines TRBV2 with TRBJ2-7, with D tentatively TRBD2 (6 bases). Input material: PBMCs. In DNA, the CDR3 is TGTGCCAGCAAATCCGGGACTTCCTACGAGCAGTACTTC. Translated: CASKSGTSYEQYF. The full variable domain, its missing parts supplied by reference TRBV2 and TRBJ2-7, is EPEVTQTPSHQVTQMGQEVILRCVPISNHLYFYWYRQILGQKVEFLVSFYNNEISEKSEIFDDQFSVERPDGSNFTLKIRSTKLEDSAMYFCASKSGTSYEQYFGPGTRLTVT.